This T cell receptor (beta chain) is drawn from a study of cytomegalovirus exposure and HLA in healthy donors. Study summary: From HLA-typed donors, an early data release held 70 million to 95 million unique TCRs.

V was shortened by 6 bases and J by 1 base, with 9 bases between the two germline ends. CDR3 size: 12 residues. The germline CDR1 and CDR2 sequences are SQVTM and ANQGSEA. This PCR relied on a set of 60 Vbeta primers and 13 Jbeta primers. Using immunoSEQ multiplex PCR, the repertoire was profiled, and TCRdb retains in-frame clones only, with some absent. The table lists about 120,000 clones, about 81% of them singletons. The sequence derives from a man between 40 and 49 years old in good health and CMV-seronegative. V and J are TRBV29-1 and TRBJ1-1; D possibly corresponds to TRBD1 (6 bases). Sequenced: PBMCs. CDR3 amino acids: CSVGQSNTEAFF. The CDR3, as DNA: TGCAGCGTCGGACAGTCGAACACTGAAGCTTTCTTT.